The entry below describes one T cell receptor beta chain. No antigen is known for it. From germline, CDR1 is SEHNR and CDR2 FQNEAQ (reference sequence). The V end lost 5 bases, the J end lost 0 bases, and 10 bases lay between the germline ends. The CDR3 is 14 amino acids. The record originates from a study of beta chain features in type 1 diabetes. Findings of the study overall: Shortening of TCRB CDR3s, moderate but significant, appeared in all four CD4+ subsets of Type 1 diabetes patients.

The whole isolated RNA underwent reverse transcription, so sequencing captured expressed TCRB transcripts. Data came from immunoSEQ multiplex PCR; TCRdb stores just in-frame clones and leaves some out. The sample lists 300,000 to 350,000 clones; around 9.7% were seen once. Sequenced: central memory CD4+ T cells from blood. The chain recombines TRBV7-9 with TRBJ1-1; D is possibly TRBD1 (6 bases). The sequence was obtained from a man under 40 with type 1 diabetes. CDR3 DNA sequence: TGTGCCAGCAGCCCCGACAGGATGAACACTGAAGCTTTCTTT. This translates into CASSPDRMNTEAFF.